Following are 22 T cell receptor beta chains from one sample sequenced in a study of blood T cell repertoires in COVID-19. Clones were sequenced by immunoSEQ multiplex PCR, and TCRdb holds only the in-frame ones, with some missing. This table has 110,000 to 150,000 clones, just over 85% appearing once. The sequenced sample consisted of PBMCs or T cells enriched from blood (not recorded which). Receptors were obtained from a man aged 50 to 60 who had recovered from COVID-19.

The chain has TRBV11-2 and TRBJ2-5, with 8 bases that match TRBD1. The J segment lost 5 bases and the V segment lost 2 bases, leaving 7 bases of the junction unmatched. Germline loops: CDR1 SGHAT, CDR2 FQNNGV. The CDR3 loop spans 15 amino acids. The CDR3 coding sequence is TGTGCCAGCAGCTTACCAGGGGGCGGATCGGAGACCCAGTACTTC. Translating gives CASSLPGGGSETQYF.

This clone was counted between two and nine times. The chain joins TRBV11-2 to TRBJ2-5; D possibly corresponds to TRBD1 (5 bases). V lost 4 bases, J lost 6 bases, and 18 bases lay in between. The CDR3 has 15 residues. Germline V gene sequence: CDR1 SGHAT, CDR2 FQNNGV. The CDR3 region has the DNA TGTGCCAGCAGCTCCGACGAAGGGGAAGTGAAGACCCAGTACTTC. It encodes CASSSDEGEVKTQYF. The full variable domain, its missing parts supplied by reference TRBV11-2 and TRBJ2-5, is EAGVAQSPRYKIIEKRQSVAFWCNPISGHATLYWYQQILGQGPKLLIQFQNNGVVDDSQLPKDRFSAERLKGVDSTLKIQPAKLEDSAVYLCASSSDEGEVKTQYFGPGTRLLVL.

This clone occurred a few times. The V and J genes are TRBV19 and TRBJ1-5, with TRBD1 matching 8 bases. This CDR3 is 21 amino acids long. In germline, CDR1 is LNHDA, CDR2 SQIVND (reference sequence). The V segment lost 5 bases and the J segment 1 base; nucleotides outside the gene matches: 22. CDR3 sequence reads: CASSPRKSDRVRGLSNQPQHF. In nucleotides, the CDR3 is TGTGCCAGTAGTCCACGAAAATCGGACAGGGTGAGGGGGTTGAGCAATCAGCCCCAGCATTTT.

The V gene is TRBV5-4, the J gene TRBJ1-1, with D possibly being TRBD1 (6 bases). CDR1 is SGHNT, CDR2 YYREEE, per germline (reference sequence). The CDR3 sequence is 14 residues long. Trimming left V 0 bases short and J 5 bases short, with 11 bases between. CDR3 nucleotides: TGTGCCAGCAGCTTGGCTACAGGGAGAACTGAAGCTTTCTTT. Its protein is CASSLATGRTEAFF.

The rearrangement uses TRBV28 and TRBJ1-1, with D hard to call. The CDR3 length is 14 residues. Trimming took off 7 bases at V and 0 bases at J, with 12 bases between the two ends. In germline, CDR1 is MDHEN, CDR2 SYDVKM. The CDR3 loop reads CASTPGRMNTEAFF. CDR3 bases: TGTGCCAGCACCCCTGGGAGGATGAACACTGAAGCTTTCTTT.

The rearrangement joins TRBV5-1 to TRBJ2-2; 7 positions agree with TRBD1. J gave up 2 bases and V 5 bases, and 6 bases lay outside the gene matches. Germline-derived CDR1 and CDR2 are SGHRS and YFSETQ. The CDR3 has 15 residues. Written as DNA, the CDR3 is TGCGCCAGCAGTCCGGACAGGCCCAACACCGGGGAGCTGTTTTTT. Its translation is CASSPDRPNTGELFF.

V gene TRBV9 combines with J gene TRBJ2-7; D perhaps matches TRBD2 (6 bases). V was shortened by 1 base and J by 0 bases, with 14 bases between the two germline ends. The CDR3 has 16 residues. The germline CDR1 and CDR2 sequences are SGDLS and YYNGEE. CDR3 bases: TGTGCCAGCAGCGTACAAGCCGGGGGTTACTCCTACGAGCAGTACTTC. It encodes CASSVQAGGYSYEQYF. The full variable domain, with the rest looked up from reference TRBV9 and TRBJ2-7, is DSGVTQTPKHLITATGQRVTLRCSPRSGDLSVYWYQQSLDQGLQFLIQYYNGEERAKGNILERFSAQQFPDLHSELNLSSLELGDSALYFCASSVQAGGYSYEQYFGPGTRLTVT.

The chain has TRBV27 and TRBJ2-5, with TRBD1 identical over 9 bases. V shed 4 bases, J shed 5 bases, and the junction held 8 bases outside the gene matches. Germline-derived CDR1 and CDR2 are MNHEY and SMNVEV (reference sequence). The CDR3 sequence is 15 residues long. The CDR3 sequence: CASSYGTGSAETQYF. The CDR3 DNA reads TGTGCCAGCAGTTATGGGACAGGGAGCGCGGAGACCCAGTACTTC.

Only a few counts were recorded for this clone. The chain uses TRBV6-2 or TRBV6-3 and TRBJ1-6, with a tentative D call TRBD1 (6 bases). Per germline, CDR1 MNHEY and CDR2 SVGEGT. Trimming stripped 5 bases from V and 6 bases from J, with 14 bases between. The CDR3 extends over 15 amino acids. The CDR3 region has the DNA TGTGCCAGCAGTCTCAGGCAGGGGATTAATTCACCCCTCCACTTT. Its protein product is CASSLRQGINSPLHF.

The genes are TRBV5-4 and TRBJ1-3; D may be TRBD1 (6 bases). The germline gives CDR1 SGHNT, CDR2 YYREEE (reference sequence). The V end lost 6 bases, the J end lost 2 bases, and 18 bases lay between the germline ends. This CDR3 region has 16 residues. The CDR3 region is CASTRGGGVTGNTIYF. The CDR3 DNA follows: TGTGCCAGCACACGAGGGGGGGGTGTCACTGGAAACACCATATATTTT.

This clone appeared a few times. The chain is built from TRBV30 and TRBJ1-5, with 7 nucleotides matching TRBD1. The CDR3 is made up of 16 amino acids. Trimming removed 1 base from V and 5 bases from J; junction bases left unmatched: 11. CDR1 is GTSNPN and CDR2 is SVGIG in the germline V gene (reference sequence). CDR3 protein: CAWSARQGKAYQPQHF. The CDR3 DNA reads TGTGCCTGGAGTGCAAGACAGGGAAAGGCGTATCAGCCCCAGCATTTT.

V gene TRBV24-1 combines with J gene TRBJ1-1; TRBD1 matches at 8 bases. The CDR3 sequence is 14 residues long. Germline CDR1 KGHDR, CDR2 SFDVKD. Trimming cost V 4 bases and J 5 bases; bases outside gene matches: 5. DNA for the CDR3: TGTGCCACCAGTGAAACAGGGGGTAGGACTGAAGCTTTCTTT. This codes for CATSETGGRTEAFF.

The genes are TRBV2 and TRBJ2-3, with a possible D match to TRBD2 (7 bases). CDR3 length: 13 amino acids. Germline loops: CDR1 SNHLY, CDR2 FYNNEI. The V end was cut by 8 bases, the J end by 1 base, with 10 bases between. CDR3 amino acids: CASGGARTDTQYF. As DNA, the CDR3 is TGTGCCAGCGGGGGGGCCCGCACAGATACGCAGTATTTT.

The rearrangement uses TRBV7-9 and TRBJ1-6, with D maybe TRBD1 (5 bases). V lost 11 bases and J 6 bases, leaving 14 bases between the germline ends. CDR1 is SEHNR, CDR2 FQNEAQ, per germline (reference sequence). The CDR3 length is 13 residues. CDR3 loop: CAGGSGVNSPLHF. DNA of the CDR3: TGTGCCGGAGGGTCGGGGGTTAATTCACCCCTCCACTTT.

The rearrangement joins TRBV11-1 to TRBJ2-3, with a tentative D call TRBD2 (6 bases). Looked up from germline, CDR1 is SGHAT and CDR2 is FQDESV (reference sequence). V lost 4 bases and J 0 bases, leaving 14 bases between the germline ends. This CDR3 region has 16 residues. The CDR3 loop is CASSWSGTASTDTQYF. As DNA, the CDR3 is TGTGCCAGCAGCTGGTCCGGGACTGCTAGCACAGATACGCAGTATTTT.

This chain connects TRBV7-2 to TRBJ1-6, with D tentatively TRBD1 (5 bases). V lost 5 bases and J lost 18, with 17 bases in between. Germline V gene data show CDR1 as SGHTA and CDR2 as FQGNSA. The CDR3 runs 12 residues. Written as DNA, the CDR3 is TGTGCCAGCAGCCGGGACGGAGGGGTCGGCCACTTT. Protein sequence: CASSRDGGVGHF. The full variable domain, rest sourced from reference TRBV7-2 and TRBJ1-6, is GAGVSQSPSNKVTEKGKDVELRCDPISGHTALYWYRQSLGQGLEFLIYFQGNSAPDKSGLPSDRFSAERTGGSVSTLTIQRTQQEDSAVYLCASSRDGGVGHFGNGTRLTVT.

This chain connects TRBV7-6 to TRBJ2-5; no reliable D call. Trimming took off 0 bases at V and 1 base at J, with 12 bases between the two ends. Looked up from germline, CDR1 is SGHVS and CDR2 is FNYEAQ. This CDR3 contains 16 residues. The CDR3 coding sequence is TGTGCCAGCAGCTTAGCGGCTCTCAGGTCCCAAGAGACCCAGTACTTC. It specifies CASSLAALRSQETQYF.

V and J are TRBV5-1 and TRBJ2-1, with TRBD2 matching over 11 bases. This CDR3 spans 17 amino acids. Germline lookup yields CDR1 SGHRS and CDR2 YFSETQ. With V trimmed by 1 base and J by 7 bases, 10 bases remained unmatched. For the CDR3, the DNA is TGCGCCAGCAGCTTGAGTCGGGGACTAGCGGCCCTTAATGAGCAGTTCTTC. Its protein product is CASSLSRGLAALNEQFF.

V is TRBV25-1 and J is TRBJ2-5; D possibly corresponds to TRBD1 (5 bases). This CDR3 comprises 12 residues. CDR1 MGHDK and CDR2 SYGVNS come from the germline V gene. Trimming left V 10 bases short and J 6 bases short, with 15 bases between. The CDR3 DNA sequence: TGTGCCACCATGACAGACTTACAGACCCAGTACTTC. This codes for CATMTDLQTQYF. Together with reference TRBV25-1 and TRBJ2-5, the CDR3 gives the full variable domain: EADIYQTPRYLVIGTGKKITLECSQTMGHDKMYWYQQDPGMELHLIHYSYGVNSTEKGDLSSESTVSRIRTEHFPLTLESARPSHTSQYLCATMTDLQTQYFGPGTRLLVL.

The rearrangement links TRBV6-4 to TRBJ2-7, with D possibly TRBD1 on 7 matching bases. The V end was cut by 3 bases, the J end by 4 bases, with 19 bases between. The germline V gene encodes CDR1 MRHNA and CDR2 SNTAGT. The CDR3 spans 16 residues. DNA for the CDR3: TGTGCCAGCAGTGAAACCTCCGCGGGACAGCTATACGAGCAGTACGTC. Encoded protein: CASSETSAGQLYEQYV.

With respect to this clone: Other DNA sequences in the same sample also yield this CDR3. The chain is built from TRBV7-9 and TRBJ1-1, with 8 bases fitting TRBD1. The CDR3 loop spans 15 amino acids. V lost 0 bases to trimming and J lost 0 bases; unmatched junction nucleotides: 0. From germline, CDR1 is SEHNR and CDR2 FQNEAQ (reference sequence). CDR3 DNA: TGTGCCAGCAGCTTAGCGACAGGGGTGAACACTGAAGCTTTCTTT. Its protein product is CASSLATGVNTEAFF.

This clone has a single count. This sequence joins TRBV25-1 and TRBJ1-5; no reliable D call. The CDR3 sequence is 13 residues long. Germline V gives CDR1 MGHDK, CDR2 SYGVNS. The germline V and J ends were trimmed by 6 bases and 1 base, with 7 bases remaining between them. The chain's CDR3 is CASRSGSNQPQHF. The CDR3 DNA follows: TGTGCCAGCAGATCAGGAAGCAATCAGCCCCAGCATTTT. Full variable domain (rest looked up from reference TRBV25-1 and TRBJ1-5): EADIYQTPRYLVIGTGKKITLECSQTMGHDKMYWYQQDPGMELHLIHYSYGVNSTEKGDLSSESTVSRIRTEHFPLTLESARPSHTSQYLCASRSGSNQPQHFGDGTRLSIL.